The 20 T cell receptor beta chains below were found in one sample sequenced in a study of cytotoxic CD8 clonotypes in ibrutinib-treated CLL (dated by TCRdb to the early 2020s). Explained via the paper, the time point label denotes: about a year on ibrutinib. Library preparation was by the immunoSEQ multiplex PCR assay. The source is immuneACCESS, and TCRdb retained only in-frame sequences with V and J called. Part of the clones is not carried over; for the studies checked, unresolved V genes explain less than half of this, and the remainder is unexplained. This sample lists about 200,000 clones; approximately 70% were detected once. The ten largest clones capture over 5.5% of the sample. Sequencing used PBMCs, obtained after 12 months of ibrutinib treatment. The receptor set was obtained from a human donor with chronic lymphocytic leukemia.

This chain connects TRBV6-5 to TRBJ1-1; 9 bases are a match to TRBD1. Trimming cost V 4 bases and J 8 bases; bases outside gene matches: 8. CDR3 length: 14 residues. Germline CDR1 reads MNHEY; CDR2 reads SVGAGI. This CDR3 reads CASSSTQGAAEAFF. In DNA form, the CDR3 reads TGTGCCAGCAGTTCTACACAGGGGGCGGCCGAAGCTTTCTTT.

The V gene is TRBV30, the J gene TRBJ1-5, with D possibly being TRBD1 (5 bases). There are 14 residues in the CDR3. CDR1 GTSNPN and CDR2 SVGIG come from the germline V gene (reference sequence). V was shortened by 0 bases and J by 3 bases, with 9 bases between the two germline ends. The CDR3 nucleotides are TGTGCCTGGAGTGTATTGGGGCACAATCAGCCCCAGCATTTT. Its translation is CAWSVLGHNQPQHF. The complete variable domain, with remaining parts taken from reference TRBV30 and TRBJ1-5, reads SQTIHQWPATLVQPVGSPLSLECTVEGTSNPNLYWYRQAAGRGLQLLFYSVGIGQISSEVPQNLSASRPQDRQFILSSKKLLLSDSGFYLCAWSVLGHNQPQHFGDGTRLSIL.

The DNA for the CDR3 is TGTGCCTGGAGCTCCGGGGAGCTGTTTTTT. As protein: CAWSSGELFF. The V and J genes are TRBV30 and TRBJ2-2; no definite D call. This CDR3 has 10 residues. Per germline, CDR1 GTSNPN and CDR2 SVGIG (reference sequence). Trimming cost V 3 bases and J 6 bases, with 2 bases left between them.

J is TRBJ2-2 and V is TRBV28; maybe TRBD2 (6 bases). The CDR3 is 15 amino acids. The germline V gene has CDR1 MDHEN and CDR2 SYDVKM. V was pared by 5 bases and J by 0 bases, with 10 bases between. CDR3 loop: CASSQRAPNTGELFF. The CDR3 DNA follows: TGTGCCAGCAGTCAGCGGGCCCCGAACACCGGGGAGCTGTTTTTT. Variable domain in full (rest from reference TRBV28 and TRBJ2-2): DVKVTQSSRYLVKRTGEKVFLECVQDMDHENMFWYRQDPGLGLRLIYFSYDVKMKEKGDIPEGYSVSREKKERFSLILESASTNQTSMYLCASSQRAPNTGELFFGEGSRLTVL.

This chain uses TRBV28 with TRBJ2-7; possible D gene TRBD1, 6 bases. Germline CDR1 reads MDHEN; CDR2 reads SYDVKM. This CDR3 spans 14 amino acids. Trimming pared 6 bases from V and 3 bases from J, leaving 15 bases between. CDR3 residues: CASSSNQGFYEQYF. The CDR3 region has the DNA TGTGCCAGCAGCTCTAACCAGGGGTTCTACGAGCAGTACTTC. The full variable domain, its missing parts supplied by reference TRBV28 and TRBJ2-7, is DVKVTQSSRYLVKRTGEKVFLECVQDMDHENMFWYRQDPGLGLRLIYFSYDVKMKEKGDIPEGYSVSREKKERFSLILESASTNQTSMYLCASSSNQGFYEQYFGPGTRLTVT.

The CDR3 nucleotides read TGTGCCAGCAGCCCCAGCTTCGGGAGAAGGTTCGCCGAGCAGTACTTC. It encodes CASSPSFGRRFAEQYF. The V gene is TRBV11-3, the J gene TRBJ2-7, with D possibly TRBD2 on 6 matching bases. This CDR3 has 16 amino acids. CDR1 and CDR2 (germline): SGHNT, YENEEA. Trimming removed 5 bases from V and 6 bases from J, with 23 bases in between.

The chain couples TRBV19 to TRBJ1-5, with D possibly matching TRBD1 (6 bases). V lost 7 bases and J lost 7, with 20 bases in between. The length of the CDR3 is 15 residues. CDR1 is LNHDA and CDR2 is SQIVND in the germline V gene (reference sequence). The CDR3 coding sequence is TGTGCCAGTACCCCCGTGGGAGCAGGGGAACAGCCCCAGCATTTT. Translation: CASTPVGAGEQPQHF.

This chain joins TRBV11-3 and TRBJ2-3; D unclear. Per the germline V gene, CDR1 is SGHNT and CDR2 is YENEEA. V was trimmed by 3 bases and J by 2 bases, leaving 9 bases between them. The CDR3 is 14 residues long. The CDR3 coding sequence is TGTGCCAGCAGCTTTCGGGCCCTCACAGATACGCAGTATTTT. Translation gives CASSFRALTDTQYF.

The chain joins TRBV25-1 to TRBJ2-1, with 10 bases aligning to TRBD2. The trim removed 3 bases at V and 7 bases at J, leaving 9 bases unmatched. CDR1 is MGHDK, CDR2 SYGVNS, per germline. This CDR3 contains 16 residues. CDR3 sequence reads: CASSDGPSGGNNEQFF. In DNA form, the CDR3 reads TGTGCCAGCAGTGACGGCCCTAGCGGGGGAAATAATGAGCAGTTCTTC.

The genes are TRBV4-2 and TRBJ1-5; 10 bases are shared with TRBD1. J gave up 6 bases and V 3 bases, and 2 bases lay outside the gene matches. Germline assignment: CDR1 LGHNA and CDR2 YNFKEQ. CDR3 size: 14 residues. CDR3 nucleotide sequence: TGTGCCAGCAGCCAGACAGGGGGCATTCAGCCCCAGCATTTT. The encoded protein is CASSQTGGIQPQHF.

The chain couples TRBV28 to TRBJ1-1, with unresolved D. Germline V gene lookup returns CDR1 MDHEN and CDR2 SYDVKM. The CDR3 runs to 8 residues. The CDR3 coding sequence is TGTCCCGCCCGGGGAGCTTTCTTT. Translating gives CPARGAFF.

The chain employs TRBV19 and TRBJ2-1; D possibly corresponds to TRBD2 (7 bases). This CDR3 spans 13 amino acids. V was pared by 4 bases and J by 4 bases, with 8 bases between. From germline, CDR1 is LNHDA and CDR2 SQIVND (reference sequence). The chain's CDR3 is CASSKGGYNEQFF. The CDR3 DNA follows: TGTGCCAGTAGTAAGGGGGGGTACAATGAGCAGTTCTTC.

The genes are TRBV28 and TRBJ2-5; D is ambiguous. Per germline, CDR1 MDHEN and CDR2 SYDVKM. The V gene lost 7 bases and the J gene lost 3 bases, with 12 bases spanning the gap. CDR3 length: 13 amino acids. CDR3 sequence reads: CASTQERKETQYF. The CDR3 DNA is TGTGCCAGCACCCAGGAGAGGAAAGAGACCCAGTACTTC.

In this sample, this clone turned up a few times. The chain is built from TRBV27 and TRBJ2-7; TRBD1 agrees at 8 bases. The CDR3 covers 13 residues. CDR1 MNHEY and CDR2 SMNVEV come from the germline V gene (reference sequence). The junction had 7 bases not matched to a gene; V was cut back by 6 bases and J by 6 bases. In DNA form, the CDR3 reads TGTGCCAGCAGCCTCCGGACAGGGTTCGAGCAGTACTTC. This codes for CASSLRTGFEQYF.

The gene calls are TRBV27 and TRBJ2-2; 12 bases are shared with TRBD2. V trimming: 4 bases; J trimming: 4 bases; junction bases outside the gene matches: 4. The CDR3 has 16 amino acids. The germline gives CDR1 MNHEY, CDR2 SMNVEV (reference sequence). The CDR3 sequence is CASSSRLAGVTGELFF. For the CDR3, the DNA is TGTGCCAGCAGTTCCCGACTAGCGGGAGTCACCGGGGAGCTGTTTTTT.

The CDR3 DNA sequence: TGTGCCAGCAGCCATCCCCTGAAGTACACAGATACGCAGTATTTT. It encodes CASSHPLKYTDTQYF. The chain links TRBV7-9 to TRBJ2-3; D is unclear. This CDR3 is built from 15 residues. Trimming removed 5 bases at V and 2 bases at J, with 14 bases between. Germline V lookup: CDR1 SEHNR, CDR2 FQNEAQ (reference sequence).

This chain uses TRBV9 with TRBJ1-5; tentatively, D is TRBD1 (6 bases). From germline, CDR1 is SGDLS and CDR2 YYNGEE. The CDR3 extends over 14 amino acids. The ends were cut back, 4 bases at V and 2 bases at J, with 10 bases in the middle. This CDR3 is CASSPYRGNQPQHF. Here the CDR3 DNA reads TGTGCCAGCAGCCCATACAGGGGCAATCAGCCCCAGCATTTT.

CDR3: CASSRAGGLGDTQYF. As DNA, the CDR3 is TGTGCCAGCAGCCGCGCGGGGGGGCTTGGAGATACGCAGTATTTT. This chain connects TRBV11-2 to TRBJ2-3, with 9 positions matching TRBD2. V trimming: 5 bases; J trimming: 5 bases; junction bases outside the gene matches: 8. Germline CDR1 and CDR2: SGHAT and FQNNGV. The CDR3 length is 15 residues.

The chain is built from TRBV19 and TRBJ2-1; D is ambiguous. There are 12 residues in the CDR3. CDR1 is LNHDA, CDR2 SQIVND, per germline (reference sequence). Trimming took 5 bases from V and 4 from J, leaving 6 bases between them. The CDR3 protein is CASSPPYNEQFF. In nucleotides, the CDR3 is TGTGCCAGTAGTCCTCCTTACAATGAGCAGTTCTTC.

The chain employs TRBV4-1 and TRBJ2-3; 7 bases fit TRBD2. V shed 3 bases, J shed 6 bases, and the junction held 3 bases outside the gene matches. Germline V gene data show CDR1 as MGHRA and CDR2 as YSYEKL. The CDR3 is 13 residues long. The CDR3 coding sequence is TGCGCCAGCAGCCATTGGCGGGGGGATACGCAGTATTTT. This codes for CASSHWRGDTQYF.